This TCR beta chain was observed in a study of human T cells and chemical hapten exposure. Study-wide results and limits: The formation of large CDR3 similarity clusters by expanded TCRs significantly exceeded that of controls.

The length of the CDR3 is 15 residues. Germline CDR1 SEHNR, CDR2 FQNEAQ (reference sequence). V shed 4 bases, J shed 12 bases, and the junction held 7 bases outside the gene matches. Time point defined: patch test 1, 2 weeks after DPC sensitization. Documented treatment: therapeutic diphenylcyclopropenone sensitization with weekly scalp DPC. At patch-test visits, sampling came before the patch test. Donors were 18 to 70-year-old alopecia patients suitable for DPC. MiXCR was run by TCRdb on the RACE reads, yielding one entry per CDR3 protein. The repertoire includes roughly 380,000 distinct CDR3 sequences, around 4.8% of them detected once, and around 2% sits in the top ten. Remarks on this clonotype: Its antigen is not identified.

The rearrangement uses TRBV7-9 and TRBJ2-1, with 15 bases fitting TRBD2. The TCR sequence derives from a woman aged 50 to 60 with alopecia areata. Some clones in this sample may be carry-over from other donors' samples. Here the sequenced sample was whole blood, taken in connection with sensitization to the hapten diphenylcyclopropenone (DPC). CDR3 nucleotides: TGTGCCAGCAGCTCCGGGACTAGCGGGGGGACCTCGCAGTTCTTC. This codes for CASSSGTSGGTSQFF.